This passage covers 32 T cell receptor beta chains from one sample sequenced in a study of neoadjuvant anti-PD-1 for oral cavity cancer. Sequencing was performed with immunoSEQ multiplex PCR; in TCRdb, only in-frame clones are kept and a portion is missing. The sample includes under 15,000 clones, roughly two thirds of them seen just once. As for time point: after neoadjuvant nivolumab, at surgical resection. The sample here was PBMCs, taken after nivolumab (anti-PD-1) treatment. The receptors were sampled from a person aged 35 to 85 with oral cavity squamous cell carcinoma.

The chain combines TRBV7-3 with TRBJ2-2, with D tentatively TRBD1 (5 bases). The CDR3 has 16 residues. CDR1 is SGHTA and CDR2 is FQGTGA in the germline V gene. V was pared by 1 base and J by 5 bases, with 14 bases between. DNA for the CDR3: TGTGCCAGCAGCTTAAGGGTCCAGGGTAGGACCGGGGAGCTGTTTTTT. Its translation is CASSLRVQGRTGELFF. The whole variable domain, filled in from reference TRBV7-3 and TRBJ2-2, reads GAGVSQTPSNKVTEKGKYVELRCDPISGHTALYWYRQSLGQGPEFLIYFQGTGAADDSGLPNDRFFAVRPEGSVSTLKIQRTERGDSAVYLCASSLRVQGRTGELFFGEGSRLTVL.

This chain's CDR3 is CASSLRSGTLTGELFF. CDR3 nucleotides: TGCGCCAGCAGCTTGAGGTCCGGGACGCTCACCGGGGAGCTGTTTTTT. The chain recombines TRBV5-1 with TRBJ2-2; possibly TRBD1 or TRBD2 for D (5 bases each). Per germline, CDR1 SGHRS and CDR2 YFSETQ. There are 16 residues in the CDR3. Trimming shortened V by 1 base and J by 4 bases, and 14 bases separated the two germline ends.

J is TRBJ2-2 and V is TRBV4-1; D remains unclear. Germline V gene sequence: CDR1 MGHRA, CDR2 YSYEKL. The V end lost 1 base, the J end lost 1 base, and 10 bases lay between the germline ends. The CDR3 runs 16 residues. The CDR3 sequence: CASSQGLLRNTGELFF. The CDR3 nucleotides read TGCGCCAGCAGCCAAGGTCTATTACGGAACACCGGGGAGCTGTTTTTT.

V and J are TRBV7-9 and TRBJ2-6; D gene uncertain. V shed 2 bases and J shed 11 bases, with 4 bases lying between them. The germline gives CDR1 SEHNR, CDR2 FQNEAQ (reference sequence). The CDR3 has 11 residues. Written as DNA, the CDR3 is TGTGCCAGCAGCTTATCAGACGTCCTGACTTTC. The encoded protein is CASSLSDVLTF.

The rearrangement uses TRBV2 and TRBJ2-1; D gene uncertain. Germline lookup yields CDR1 SNHLY and CDR2 FYNNEI. V was clipped by 6 bases and J by 4 bases, with 13 bases between them. CDR3 length equals 14 residues. CDR3 sequence (DNA): TGTGCCAGCAGGAGAAGGGTGTTATACAATGAGCAGTTCTTC. This translates into CASRRRVLYNEQFF.

The J gene is TRBJ2-7, the V gene TRBV28; tentatively, D is TRBD1 (6 bases). The germline V gene has CDR1 MDHEN and CDR2 SYDVKM. The V gene lost 10 bases and the J gene lost 3 bases, with 13 bases spanning the gap. The CDR3 covers 12 residues. CDR3 sequence (DNA): TGTGCCACAAGCACAGGGAACTACGAGCAGTACTTC. Its protein is CATSTGNYEQYF.

The chain uses TRBV21-1 and TRBJ1-5. TRBV21-1 is listed as a pseudogene. The CDR3 is 14 amino acids. CDR3 coding DNA: TGTGCCAGCACCCCGGAGGGGGTGGGCCAGCCCCAGCATTTT. It codes for CASTPEGVGQPQHF.

The rearrangement links TRBV30 to TRBJ1-6; TRBD1 is a possible D gene (5 bases). The CDR3 covers 12 residues. V was shortened by 3 bases and J by 6 bases, with 6 bases between the two germline ends. CDR1 is GTSNPN, CDR2 SVGIG, per germline (reference sequence). DNA for the CDR3: TGTGCCTGGAGCGACAGTAATTCACCCCTCCACTTT. This encodes CAWSDSNSPLHF.

The chain has TRBV27 and TRBJ1-5; unclear D gene. Trimming took off 4 bases at V and 0 bases at J, with 10 bases between the two ends. Germline loops: CDR1 MNHEY, CDR2 SMNVEV (reference sequence). The CDR3 totals 15 residues. CDR3 in DNA: TGTGCCAGCAGTTACGCGGCGGATAGCAATCAGCCCCAGCATTTT. This encodes CASSYAADSNQPQHF.

J is TRBJ2-3 and V is TRBV9, with TRBD2 as a possible D gene (7 bases). Trimming stripped 0 bases from V and 2 bases from J, with 16 bases between. The V gene's germline CDR1 is SGDLS and CDR2 YYNGEE. This CDR3 is built from 17 residues. CDR3 coding DNA: TGTGCCAGCAGCGTAGCTGCCCGGGCGGGGGCCACAGATACGCAGTATTTT. It encodes CASSVAARAGATDTQYF.

The chain is built from TRBV5-1 and TRBJ1-2, with D perhaps TRBD1 (5 bases). With 0 bases removed from V and 7 bases from J, the gap between germline ends came to 10 bases. There are 13 residues in the CDR3. Germline CDR1 reads SGHRS; CDR2 reads YFSETQ. The CDR3 loop is CASSLAGGSGYTF. The CDR3 coding sequence is TGCGCCAGCAGCTTGGCCGGGGGAAGTGGCTACACCTTC.

The chain links TRBV6-1 to TRBJ1-2; D uncertain. V lost 6 bases and J lost 5, with 10 bases in between. The CDR3 contains 12 residues. From germline, CDR1 is MNHNS and CDR2 SASEGT. CDR3 protein: CASSGFLYGYTF. The CDR3 region has the DNA TGTGCCAGCAGCGGATTCCTATATGGCTACACCTTC.

This clone turned up a few times. This chain connects TRBV14 to TRBJ1-2, with D unresolved. The V gene lost 0 bases and the J gene lost 3 bases, with 5 bases spanning the gap. CDR1 is SGHDN, CDR2 FVKESK, per germline. The CDR3 loop spans 13 amino acids. CDR3 amino acids: CASSQDTYYGYTF. As DNA, the CDR3 is TGTGCCAGCAGCCAAGACACGTACTATGGCTACACCTTC.

This clone turned up a few times. The chain couples TRBV5-1 to TRBJ1-1; no clear D. The CDR3 has 13 residues. The germline gives CDR1 SGHRS, CDR2 YFSETQ. V was pared by 5 bases and J by 3 bases, with 11 bases between. This CDR3 reads CASSAEFDTEAFF. The CDR3 coding sequence is TGCGCCAGCAGTGCGGAATTTGACACTGAAGCTTTCTTT.

The genes are TRBV5-1 and TRBJ1-1; D is ambiguous. The V end was cut by 0 bases, the J end by 0 bases, with 9 bases between. The CDR3 is 15 residues long. CDR1 SGHRS and CDR2 YFSETQ come from the germline V gene. CDR3 in amino acids: CASSLGAALNTEAFF. The CDR3 region has the DNA TGCGCCAGCAGCTTGGGGGCAGCCTTGAACACTGAAGCTTTCTTT.

In nucleotides, the CDR3 is TGTGCCAGCAGCCTGACGAGCGGGAGAGGAGAGACCCAGTACTTC. The encoded protein is CASSLTSGRGETQYF. The rearrangement links TRBV14 to TRBJ2-5; 8 nucleotides align to TRBD2. The CDR3 loop spans 15 amino acids. Per germline, CDR1 SGHDN and CDR2 FVKESK. After removal of 4 bases from V and 4 bases from J, the junction contained 8 bases not matched to a gene.

The chain joins TRBV27 to TRBJ2-7; 13 positions agree with TRBD2. CDR3 length equals 16 residues. Trimming cost V 4 bases and J 3 bases; bases outside gene matches: 6. Germline V lookup: CDR1 MNHEY, CDR2 SMNVEV (reference sequence). This CDR3 reads CASSSWTSGSFYEQYF. In nucleotides, the CDR3 is TGTGCCAGCAGTTCCTGGACTAGCGGGAGTTTCTACGAGCAGTACTTC.

The chain has TRBV21-1 and TRBJ1-5. TRBV21-1 is a listed pseudogene. The length of the CDR3 is 14 residues. The CDR3 DNA sequence: TGTGCCAGCAGCGAACCCGGGGAGGGGCAGCCCCAGCATTTT. Its protein is CASSEPGEGQPQHF.

J is TRBJ1-1 and V is TRBV5-6; D ambiguous. The CDR3 has 14 residues. V shed 4 bases and J shed 4 bases, with 14 bases lying between them. Germline CDR1 SGHDT, CDR2 YYEEEE. DNA of the CDR3: TGTGCCAGCAGCCAAATGGGTAGTCGCACTGAAGCTTTCTTT. Translation: CASSQMGSRTEAFF.

The chain recombines TRBV28 with TRBJ1-5, with 9 bases identical to TRBD1. From germline, CDR1 is MDHEN and CDR2 SYDVKM. The CDR3 runs to 14 residues. Trimming at V came to 8 bases and at J to 4 bases, leaving 6 bases not matched to a gene. In DNA form, the CDR3 reads TGTGCCAGCCTACCCGGACAGGGGAATCAGCCCCAGCATTTT. Translating gives CASLPGQGNQPQHF. Complete variable domain (other parts from reference TRBV28 and TRBJ1-5): DVKVTQSSRYLVKRTGEKVFLECVQDMDHENMFWYRQDPGLGLRLIYFSYDVKMKEKGDIPEGYSVSREKKERFSLILESASTNQTSMYLCASLPGQGNQPQHFGDGTRLSIL.

The J gene is TRBJ2-3, the V gene TRBV30, with D unresolved. There are 11 residues in the CDR3. Trimming pared 2 bases from V and 4 bases from J, leaving 4 bases between. Germline loops: CDR1 GTSNPN, CDR2 SVGIG (reference sequence). CDR3 DNA: TGTGCCTGGAGTTTCCCAGATACGCAGTATTTT. It codes for CAWSFPDTQYF.

This clone has a handful of counts. The genes are TRBV28 and TRBJ1-3; D call uncertain. Trimming took 2 bases from V and 6 from J, leaving 17 bases between them. CDR1 and CDR2 (germline): MDHEN, SYDVKM. The CDR3 has 16 residues. CDR3: CASSLGRRTWENTIYF. CDR3 sequence (DNA): TGTGCCAGCAGTTTAGGACGGAGGACTTGGGAAAACACCATATATTTT.

The chain is built from TRBV7-8 and TRBJ2-7; 7 bases map to TRBD2. This CDR3 is built from 16 residues. CDR1 and CDR2 (germline): SGHVS, FQNEAQ. The V and J ends lost 5 bases and 1 base, in that order; junction bases with no gene match: 11. This CDR3 is CASSPGMFGGSYEQYF. The CDR3 nucleotides are TGTGCCAGCAGCCCCGGGATGTTCGGGGGGTCCTACGAGCAGTACTTC.

The chain has TRBV13 and TRBJ1-6; no definite D call. Germline V gene sequence: CDR1 PRHDT, CDR2 FYEKMQ (reference sequence). The CDR3 is made up of 15 amino acids. Trimming left V 2 bases short and J 9 bases short, with 14 bases between. CDR3 bases: TGTGCCAGCAGCTTATCTAGTGTGAGAACTTCACCCCTCCACTTT. Translation: CASSLSSVRTSPLHF. The full variable domain, its missing parts supplied by reference TRBV13 and TRBJ1-6, is AAGVIQSPRHLIKEKRETATLKCYPIPRHDTVYWYQQGPGQDPQFLISFYEKMQSDKGSIPDRFSAQQFSDYHSELNMSSLELGDSALYFCASSLSSVRTSPLHFGNGTRLTVT.

The rearrangement uses TRBV11-2 and TRBJ1-1, with unresolved D. V lost 6 bases, J lost 6 bases, and 14 bases lay in between. Germline-derived CDR1 and CDR2 are SGHAT and FQNNGV. This CDR3 is 13 amino acids long. The chain's CDR3 is CASSYGAGAEAFF. CDR3 nucleotides: TGTGCCAGCAGTTACGGTGCCGGGGCTGAAGCTTTCTTT.

This clone came up a few times. The chain combines TRBV9 with TRBJ1-1, with 7 bases that match TRBD1. The trim removed 3 bases at V and 10 bases at J, leaving 6 bases unmatched. The CDR3 contains 12 residues. The germline gives CDR1 SGDLS, CDR2 YYNGEE. The CDR3 here is CASSAQGTSAFF. The CDR3 nucleotides are TGTGCCAGCAGCGCACAGGGGACGTCAGCTTTCTTT.

The rearrangement joins TRBV23-1 to TRBJ1-2, with D possibly matching TRBD1 (5 bases). TRBV23-1 falls under the ORF class, with uncertain function. The CDR3 has 16 amino acids. V was trimmed by 2 bases and J by 6 bases, leaving 19 bases between them. CDR3 DNA: TGCGCCAGCAGTCAAGGGAGAGGGGAGGGCTTCCATGGCTACACCTTC. It encodes CASSQGRGEGFHGYTF.

In this sample, this clone turned up once. The gene calls are TRBV30 and TRBJ1-2; D is unclear. The germline V and J ends were trimmed by 2 bases and 8 bases, with 12 bases remaining between them. The CDR3 is 12 amino acids. Germline V CDR1 and CDR2: GTSNPN, SVGIG (reference sequence). CDR3 sequence reads: CAWSSGAEGYTF. The CDR3 region has the DNA TGTGCCTGGAGTTCTGGCGCGGAGGGCTACACCTTC.

The chain couples TRBV27 to TRBJ1-4; D is possibly TRBD1 (5 bases). The CDR3 covers 14 residues. With 6 bases removed from V and 2 bases from J, the gap between germline ends came to 10 bases. Germline V gene data show CDR1 as MNHEY and CDR2 as SMNVEV (reference sequence). CDR3 sequence: CASSMTETNEKLFF. As DNA, the CDR3 is TGTGCCAGCAGCATGACAGAGACTAATGAAAAACTGTTTTTT. Using reference TRBV27 and TRBJ1-4 for the parts outside the CDR3, the full variable domain is EAQVTQNPRYLITVTGKKLTVTCSQNMNHEYMSWYRQDPGLGLRQIYYSMNVEVTDKGDVPEGYKVSRKEKRNFPLILESPSPNQTSLYFCASSMTETNEKLFFGSGTQLSVL.

The V gene is TRBV10-3, the J gene TRBJ1-3; D possibly corresponds to TRBD1 (6 bases). V lost 6 bases and J 3 bases, leaving 9 bases between the germline ends. The CDR3 contains 13 residues. Germline V lookup: CDR1 ENHRY, CDR2 SYGVKD. CDR3 sequence reads: CAISRGGGNTIYF. Written as DNA, the CDR3 is TGTGCCATCAGCAGGGGAGGTGGAAACACCATATATTTT.

This chain uses TRBV2 with TRBJ2-7, with 7 bases aligning to TRBD1. Germline CDR1 and CDR2: SNHLY and FYNNEI. J was trimmed by 5 bases and V by 7 bases; bases with no gene match: 11. This CDR3 contains 14 residues. CDR3 protein: CASNLQGVFNEQYF. DNA for the CDR3: TGTGCCAGCAACTTGCAGGGGGTTTTCAACGAGCAGTACTTC.

The gene calls are TRBV7-9 and TRBJ2-7, with 7 bases matching TRBD1. Germline assignment: CDR1 SEHNR and CDR2 FQNEAQ (reference sequence). The CDR3 extends over 15 amino acids. The V gene end was trimmed by 4 bases and the J gene end by 2 bases; junction bases not matched to a gene: 8. The CDR3 region has the DNA TGTGCCAGCAGCTCCGGGGACAGACTTACCTACGAGCAGTACTTC. Protein: CASSSGDRLTYEQYF.